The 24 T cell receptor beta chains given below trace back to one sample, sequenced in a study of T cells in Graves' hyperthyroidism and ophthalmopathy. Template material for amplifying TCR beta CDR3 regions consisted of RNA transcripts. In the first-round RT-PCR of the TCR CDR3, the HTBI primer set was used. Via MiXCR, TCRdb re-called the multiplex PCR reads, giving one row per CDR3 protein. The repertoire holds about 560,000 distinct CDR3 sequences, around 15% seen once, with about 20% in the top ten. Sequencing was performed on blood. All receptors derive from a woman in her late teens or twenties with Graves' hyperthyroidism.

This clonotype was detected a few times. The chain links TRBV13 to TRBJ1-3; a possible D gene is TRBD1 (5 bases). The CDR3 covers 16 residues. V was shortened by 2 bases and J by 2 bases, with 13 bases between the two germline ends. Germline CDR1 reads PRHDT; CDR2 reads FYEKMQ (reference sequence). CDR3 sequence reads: CASSLPGDSAGNTIYF. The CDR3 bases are TGTGCCAGCAGCTTACCGGGGGATTCGGCTGGAAACACCATATATTTT.

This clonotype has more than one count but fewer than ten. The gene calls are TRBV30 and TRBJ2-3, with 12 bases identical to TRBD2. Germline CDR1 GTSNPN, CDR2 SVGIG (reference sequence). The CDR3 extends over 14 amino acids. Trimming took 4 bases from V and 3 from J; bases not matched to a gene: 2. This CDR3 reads CAWTSGRETDTQYF. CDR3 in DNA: TGTGCCTGGACTAGCGGGAGGGAGACAGATACGCAGTATTTT.

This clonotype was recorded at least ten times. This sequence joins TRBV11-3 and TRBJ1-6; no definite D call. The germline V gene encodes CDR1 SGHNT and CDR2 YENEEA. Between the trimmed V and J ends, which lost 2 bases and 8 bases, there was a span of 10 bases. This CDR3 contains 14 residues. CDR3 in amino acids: CASSLSSGDSPLHF. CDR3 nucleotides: TGTGCCAGCAGCTTATCTAGTGGGGATTCACCCCTCCACTTT. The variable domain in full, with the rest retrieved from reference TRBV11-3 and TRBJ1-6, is EAGVVQSPRYKIIEKKQPVAFWCNPISGHNTLYWYLQNLGQGPELLIRYENEEAVDDSQLPKDRFSAERLKGVDSTLKIQPAELGDSAVYLCASSLSSGDSPLHFGNGTRLTVT.

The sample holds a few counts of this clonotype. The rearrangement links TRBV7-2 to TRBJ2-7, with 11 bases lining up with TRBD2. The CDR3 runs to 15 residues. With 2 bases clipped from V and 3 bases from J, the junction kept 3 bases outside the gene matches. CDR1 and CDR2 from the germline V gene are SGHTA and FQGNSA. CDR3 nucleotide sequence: TGTGCCAGCAGCTTAATAGCGGGAGGGTTCTACGAGCAGTACTTC. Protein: CASSLIAGGFYEQYF. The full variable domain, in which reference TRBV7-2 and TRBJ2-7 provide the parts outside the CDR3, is GAGVSQSPSNKVTEKGKDVELRCDPISGHTALYWYRQSLGQGLEFLIYFQGNSAPDKSGLPSDRFSAERTGGSVSTLTIQRTQQEDSAVYLCASSLIAGGFYEQYFGPGTRLTVT.

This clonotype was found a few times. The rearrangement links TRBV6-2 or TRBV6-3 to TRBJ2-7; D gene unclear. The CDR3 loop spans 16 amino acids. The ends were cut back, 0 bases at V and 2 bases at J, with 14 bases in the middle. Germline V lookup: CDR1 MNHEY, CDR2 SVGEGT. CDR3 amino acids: CASSYSSPARAYEQYF. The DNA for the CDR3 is TGTGCCAGCAGTTACTCGAGTCCAGCGCGAGCCTACGAGCAGTACTTC.

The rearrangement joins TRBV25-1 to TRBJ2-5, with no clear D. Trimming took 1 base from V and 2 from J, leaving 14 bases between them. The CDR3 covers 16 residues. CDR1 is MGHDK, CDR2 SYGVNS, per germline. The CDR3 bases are TGTGCCAGCAGTGAATTTATGTCTACAGCTCAAGAGACCCAGTACTTC. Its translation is CASSEFMSTAQETQYF.

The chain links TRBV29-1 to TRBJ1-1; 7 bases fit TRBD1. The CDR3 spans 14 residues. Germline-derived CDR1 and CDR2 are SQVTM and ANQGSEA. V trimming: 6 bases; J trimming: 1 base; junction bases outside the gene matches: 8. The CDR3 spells CSVQGTSKNTEAFF. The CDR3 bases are TGCAGCGTACAGGGGACATCGAAGAACACTGAAGCTTTCTTT.

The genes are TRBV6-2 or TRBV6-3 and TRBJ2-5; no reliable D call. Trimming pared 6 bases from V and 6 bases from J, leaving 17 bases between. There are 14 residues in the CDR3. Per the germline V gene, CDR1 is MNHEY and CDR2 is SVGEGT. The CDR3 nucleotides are TGTGCCAGCAGATGGACCCCATCGATGAAGACCCAGTACTTC. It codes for CASRWTPSMKTQYF.

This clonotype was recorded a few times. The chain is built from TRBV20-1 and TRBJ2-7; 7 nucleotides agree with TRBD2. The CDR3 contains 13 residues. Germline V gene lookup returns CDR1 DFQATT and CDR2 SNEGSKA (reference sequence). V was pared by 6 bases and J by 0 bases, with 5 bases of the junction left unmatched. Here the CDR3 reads CSAPAGSSYEQYF. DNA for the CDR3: TGCAGTGCCCCAGCGGGATCCTCCTACGAGCAGTACTTC.

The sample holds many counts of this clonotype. CDR3 residues: CASSPTGERAYNEQFF. CDR3 DNA: TGTGCCAGCAGTCCGACAGGGGAAAGGGCCTACAATGAGCAGTTCTTC. The chain carries TRBV28 and TRBJ2-1; 8 bases line up with TRBD1. Per germline, CDR1 MDHEN and CDR2 SYDVKM. V gave up 5 bases and J gave up 2 bases; unmatched junction bases: 8. The CDR3 is made up of 16 amino acids.

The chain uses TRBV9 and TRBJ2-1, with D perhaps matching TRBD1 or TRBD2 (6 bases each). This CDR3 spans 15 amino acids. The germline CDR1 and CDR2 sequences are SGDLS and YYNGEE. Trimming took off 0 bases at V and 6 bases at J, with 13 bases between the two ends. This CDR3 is CASSVAGGPGNEQFF. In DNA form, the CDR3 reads TGTGCCAGCAGCGTAGCTGGGGGGCCTGGCAATGAGCAGTTCTTC.

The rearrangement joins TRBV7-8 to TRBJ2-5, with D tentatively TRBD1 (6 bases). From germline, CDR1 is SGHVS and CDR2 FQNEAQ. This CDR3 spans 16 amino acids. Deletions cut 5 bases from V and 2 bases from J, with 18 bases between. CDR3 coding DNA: TGTGCCAGCAGCCCCACCCCGGCAGGGGCGCAAGAGACCCAGTACTTC. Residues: CASSPTPAGAQETQYF. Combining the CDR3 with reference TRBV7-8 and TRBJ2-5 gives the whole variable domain GAGVSQSPRYKVAKRGQDVALRCDPISGHVSLFWYQQALGQGPEFLTYFQNEAQLDKSGLPSDRFFAERPEGSVSTLKIQRTQQEDSAVYLCASSPTPAGAQETQYFGPGTRLLVL.

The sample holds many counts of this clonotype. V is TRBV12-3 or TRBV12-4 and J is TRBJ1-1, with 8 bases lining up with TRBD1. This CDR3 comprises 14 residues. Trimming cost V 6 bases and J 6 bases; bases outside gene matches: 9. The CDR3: CASRKAGGFSEAFF. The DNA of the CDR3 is TGTGCCAGCAGGAAGGCAGGGGGCTTCTCTGAAGCTTTCTTT.

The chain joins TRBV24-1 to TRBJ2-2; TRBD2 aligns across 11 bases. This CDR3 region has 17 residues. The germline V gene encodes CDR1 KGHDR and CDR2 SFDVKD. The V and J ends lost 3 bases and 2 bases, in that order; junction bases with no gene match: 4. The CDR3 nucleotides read TGTGCCACCAGTGATCCTCTAGCGGGAGGAAACACCGGGGAGCTGTTTTTT. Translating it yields CATSDPLAGGNTGELFF.

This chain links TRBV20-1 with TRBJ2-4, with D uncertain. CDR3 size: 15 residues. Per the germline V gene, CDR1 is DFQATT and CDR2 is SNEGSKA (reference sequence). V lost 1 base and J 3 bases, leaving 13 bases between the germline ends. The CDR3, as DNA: TGCAGTGCTAGAGCCCCCGATCGTGGCAAAAACATTCAGTACTTC. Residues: CSARAPDRGKNIQYF.

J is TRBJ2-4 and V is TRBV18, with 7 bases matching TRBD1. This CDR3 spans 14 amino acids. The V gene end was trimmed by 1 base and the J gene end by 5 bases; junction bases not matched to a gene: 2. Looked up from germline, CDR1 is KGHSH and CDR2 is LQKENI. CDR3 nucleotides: TGTGCCAGCTCACCACGTACAGGGGAAAACATTCAGTACTTC. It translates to CASSPRTGENIQYF.

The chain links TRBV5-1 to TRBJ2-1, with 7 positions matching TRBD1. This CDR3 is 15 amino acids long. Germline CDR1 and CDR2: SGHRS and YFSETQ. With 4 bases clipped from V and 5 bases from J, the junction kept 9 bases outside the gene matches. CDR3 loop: CASSGGQQHNNEQFF. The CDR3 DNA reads TGCGCCAGCAGCGGGGGACAGCAACACAACAATGAGCAGTTCTTC.

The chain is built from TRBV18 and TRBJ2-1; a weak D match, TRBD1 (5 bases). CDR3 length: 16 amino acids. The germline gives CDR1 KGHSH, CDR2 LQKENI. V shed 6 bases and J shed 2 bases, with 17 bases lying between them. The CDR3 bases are TGTGCCAGCTCGTCCAGGGTGGTAGATCCCTACAATGAGCAGTTCTTC. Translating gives CASSSRVVDPYNEQFF.

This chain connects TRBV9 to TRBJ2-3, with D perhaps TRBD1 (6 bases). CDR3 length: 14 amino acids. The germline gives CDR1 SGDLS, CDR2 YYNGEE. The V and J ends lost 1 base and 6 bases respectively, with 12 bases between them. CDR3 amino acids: CASSVTGRSDTQYF. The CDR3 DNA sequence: TGTGCCAGCAGCGTAACAGGGCGTAGTGATACGCAGTATTTT.

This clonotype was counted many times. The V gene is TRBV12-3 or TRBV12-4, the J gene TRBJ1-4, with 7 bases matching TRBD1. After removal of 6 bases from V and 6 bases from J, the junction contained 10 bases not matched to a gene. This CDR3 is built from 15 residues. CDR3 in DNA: TGTGCCAGCAGGATGGATCAGGGGGGACATGAAAAACTGTTTTTT. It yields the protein CASRMDQGGHEKLFF.

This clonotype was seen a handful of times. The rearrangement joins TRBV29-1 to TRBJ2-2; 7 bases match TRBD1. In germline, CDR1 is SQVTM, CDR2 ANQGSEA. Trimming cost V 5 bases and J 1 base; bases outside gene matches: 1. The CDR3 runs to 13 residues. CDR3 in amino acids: CSVRQGNTGELFF. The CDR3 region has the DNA TGCAGCGTTCGACAGGGGAACACCGGGGAGCTGTTTTTT.

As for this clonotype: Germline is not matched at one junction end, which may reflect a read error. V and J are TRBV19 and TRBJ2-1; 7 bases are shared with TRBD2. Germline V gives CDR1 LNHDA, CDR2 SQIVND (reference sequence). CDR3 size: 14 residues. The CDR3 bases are TGTGCCAGTAAAATGCGGGGGTCCTACGATGAGCAGTTCTTC. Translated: CASKMRGSYDEQFF.

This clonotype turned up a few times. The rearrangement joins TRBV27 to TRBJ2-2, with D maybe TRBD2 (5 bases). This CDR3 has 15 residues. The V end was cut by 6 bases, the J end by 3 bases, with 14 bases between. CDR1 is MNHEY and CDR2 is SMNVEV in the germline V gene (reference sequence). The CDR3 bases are TGTGCCAGCAGGGGTGGGAGCGCCCACACCGGGGAGCTGTTTTTT. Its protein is CASRGGSAHTGELFF.

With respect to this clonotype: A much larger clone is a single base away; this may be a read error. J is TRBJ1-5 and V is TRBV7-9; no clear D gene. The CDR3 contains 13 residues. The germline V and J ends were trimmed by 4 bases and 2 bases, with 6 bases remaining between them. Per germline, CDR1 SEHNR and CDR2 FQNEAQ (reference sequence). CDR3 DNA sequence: TGTGCCAGCAGCTCAGTGGGCAATCAGCCCCAGCATTTT. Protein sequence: CASSSVGNQPQHF. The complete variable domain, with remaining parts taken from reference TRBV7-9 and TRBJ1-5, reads DTGVSQNPRHKITKRGQNVTFRCDPISEHNRLYWYRQTLGQGPEFLTYFQNEAQLEKSRLLSDRFSAERPKGSFSTLEIQRTEQGDSAMYLCASSSVGNQPQHFGDGTRLSIL.